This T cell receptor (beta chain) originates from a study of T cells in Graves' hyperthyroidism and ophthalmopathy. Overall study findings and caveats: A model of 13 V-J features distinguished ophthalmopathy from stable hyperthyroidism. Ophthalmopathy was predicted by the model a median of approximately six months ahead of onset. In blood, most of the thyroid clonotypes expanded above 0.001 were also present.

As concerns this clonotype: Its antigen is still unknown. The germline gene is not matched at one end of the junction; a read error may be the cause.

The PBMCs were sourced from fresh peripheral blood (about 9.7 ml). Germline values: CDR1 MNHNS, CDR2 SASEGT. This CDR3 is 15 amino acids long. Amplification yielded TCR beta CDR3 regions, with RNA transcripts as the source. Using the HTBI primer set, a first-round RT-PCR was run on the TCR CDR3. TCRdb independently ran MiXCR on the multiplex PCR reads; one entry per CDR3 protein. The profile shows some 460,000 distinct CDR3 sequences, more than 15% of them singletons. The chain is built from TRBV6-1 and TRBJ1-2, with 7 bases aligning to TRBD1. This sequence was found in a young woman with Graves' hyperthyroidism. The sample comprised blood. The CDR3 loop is CASSEASGQYYGHTF. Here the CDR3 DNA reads TGTGCCAGCAGTGAAGCCTCGGGACAGTACTATGGCCACACCTTC.